The T cell receptor beta chain under discussion was sequenced for a study of naive CD8 T cells in extremely preterm neonates. Overall study results and limits: CDR3 nucleotide sharing was about 2.7% in preterm, 0.4% to 0.45% term, around 0.03% children, about 0.0094% adults. iChao1 richness was lowest in preterm neonates, significantly versus all ages. Preterm infants showed shorter CDR3s, fewer N additions and less trimming than older groups.

Some clones are missing from TCRdb's copy, which holds only in-frame ones; the method was immunoSEQ multiplex PCR. The sample holds 25,000 or so clones; approximately 90% are singletons and the top ten take 0.8% to 0.95%. This CDR3 comprises 17 residues. Germline CDR1 is LNHDA and CDR2 is SQIVND (reference sequence). The J segment lost 5 bases and the V segment lost 3 bases, leaving 13 bases of the junction unmatched. Samples were taken at extremely preterm deliveries at 23-27 weeks of gestation. Sorted cells: live naive CD8+ T cells, CD45RA+CCR7+, Annexin V-negative. As concerns this clone: Its antigen is unknown.

The genes are TRBV19 and TRBJ2-5; 9 nucleotides line up with TRBD2. The material sequenced was naive CD8+ T cells from cord blood. The sequence came from a boy who was born preterm. The CDR3 protein is CASSIAYGRGGMETQYF. DNA of the CDR3: TGTGCCAGTAGTATCGCTTACGGGCGGGGGGGCATGGAGACCCAGTACTTC.